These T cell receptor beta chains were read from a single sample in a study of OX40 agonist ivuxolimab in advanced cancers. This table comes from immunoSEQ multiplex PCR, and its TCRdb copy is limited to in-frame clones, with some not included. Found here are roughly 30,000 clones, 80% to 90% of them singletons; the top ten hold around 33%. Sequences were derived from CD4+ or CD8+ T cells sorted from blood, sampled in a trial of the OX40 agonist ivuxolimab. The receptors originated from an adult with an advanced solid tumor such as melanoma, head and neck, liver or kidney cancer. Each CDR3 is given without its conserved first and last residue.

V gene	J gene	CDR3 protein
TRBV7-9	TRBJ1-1	ASSSLDRKAF
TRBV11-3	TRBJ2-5	ASSPRGWGERETQY
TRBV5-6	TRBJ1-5	ASSLGQINQPQH
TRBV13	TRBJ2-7	ASSLDGGRGGNYEQY
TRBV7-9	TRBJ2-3	ASRASGGLTDTQY
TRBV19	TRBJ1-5	ASALFEGAAEQPQH
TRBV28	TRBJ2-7	ASLPRDSYYEQY
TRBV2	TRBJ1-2	ASSETGHSYGYT
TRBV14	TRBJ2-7	ASSQELGSYEQY
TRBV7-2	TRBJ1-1	ASSPPIRDEAF
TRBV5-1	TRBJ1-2	ASTTETGGDGYT
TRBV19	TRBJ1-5	ASSIGRVQPQH
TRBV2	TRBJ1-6	ASDIFPSSYNSPLH
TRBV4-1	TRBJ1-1	ASSQATPGREEGTEAF
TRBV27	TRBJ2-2	ASSLTSGTITGELF
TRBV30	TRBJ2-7	AWDPGTGSYEQY
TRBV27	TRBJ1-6	ASSPLTGLNSPLH
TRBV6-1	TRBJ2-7	ASSARTGGSYEQY
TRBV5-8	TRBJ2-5	ASSFGQDQETQY
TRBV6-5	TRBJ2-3	ASGLMGADTQY
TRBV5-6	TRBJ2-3	ASSLGPPADTQY
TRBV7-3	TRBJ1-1	ASSSTGNTEAF
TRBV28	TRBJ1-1	ASSSTTGRRSEAF
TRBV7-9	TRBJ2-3	ASSLSGITDTQY
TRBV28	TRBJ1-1	ASSLPFGGEAF
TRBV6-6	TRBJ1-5	ASRGGKKGNQPQH
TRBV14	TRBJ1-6	ASSPLEGLDSPLH
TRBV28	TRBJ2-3	ASLRRPTDTQY
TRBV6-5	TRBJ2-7	ASSPTGFHEQY
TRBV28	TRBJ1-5	ASSLIPGNQPQH
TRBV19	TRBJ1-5	ASSPPGQGNQPQH
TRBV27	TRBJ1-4	ASSLSIGTNEKLF
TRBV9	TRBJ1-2	ASSEGIGGYGYT
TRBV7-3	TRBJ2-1	ASSPSGNEQF
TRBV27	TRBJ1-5	ASSHTTNQPQH
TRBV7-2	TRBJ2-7	ASSLEGWREVPYEQY
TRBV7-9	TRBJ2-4	ASRGAKNIQY
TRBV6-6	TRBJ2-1	ASSYASGGYYEQF
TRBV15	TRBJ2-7	ATSSLAGEEQY
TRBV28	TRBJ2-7	ASSSSPGGADEQY
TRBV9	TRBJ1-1	ASSPRGDRNTEAF
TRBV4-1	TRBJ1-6	ASSPSQSSYNSPLH
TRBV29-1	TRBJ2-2	SVEHGADTGELF
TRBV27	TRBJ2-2	ASSFLAGELF
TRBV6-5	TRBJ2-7	ASSYPSSYEQY
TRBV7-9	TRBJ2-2	ATIPPGGPNTGELF
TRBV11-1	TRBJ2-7	ASSFSSGSYEQY
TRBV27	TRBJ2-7	ASSPSAGLAYEQY
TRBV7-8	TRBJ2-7	ASSRTPDKEVHEQY
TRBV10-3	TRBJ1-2	AISEPRGDPAGYT
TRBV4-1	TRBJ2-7	ASSNGMIGEQY
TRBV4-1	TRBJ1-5	ASSQAGGSNQPQH
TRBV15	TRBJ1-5	ATSRDSNTGISNQPQH
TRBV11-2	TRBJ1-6	ASSFGLYNSPLH
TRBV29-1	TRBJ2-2	SVVQNTGELF